Shown below are 12 T cell receptor beta chains from a single sample sequenced in a study of cytomegalovirus exposure and HLA in healthy donors (dated by TCRdb to about 2017). The library was prepared using the immunoSEQ multiplex PCR assay. For the multiplex PCR, a mixture combining 60 forward primers for TCR Vbeta segments and 13 reverse primers for TCR Jbeta segments was used. The table was pulled from immuneACCESS by TCRdb, which kept in-frame rearrangements only. Such tables lose some clones; where checked, under half of the loss comes from unresolved V genes, and the rest has no known cause. Across this sample there are around 130,000 clones, with about two thirds seen only once. The ten top clones hold 2.9% of the sample. What was sequenced was PBMCs. The receptors here all came from a human donor in good health.

This clone was seen a handful of times. The V call is TRBV10-3, the J call TRBJ1-1; D possibly corresponds to TRBD1 (5 bases). V lost 9 bases, J lost 4 bases, and 12 bases lay in between. Germline loops: CDR1 ENHRY, CDR2 SYGVKD. This CDR3 contains 12 residues. The CDR3 bases are TGTGCCATACGGCAGGGTATCACTGAAGCTTTCTTT. It translates to CAIRQGITEAFF.

This chain joins TRBV5-1 and TRBJ2-5; TRBD2 agrees at 7 bases. Germline V gene lookup returns CDR1 SGHRS and CDR2 YFSETQ. CDR3 length: 16 residues. The V gene end was trimmed by 4 bases and the J gene end by 5 bases; junction bases not matched to a gene: 14. As DNA, the CDR3 is TGCGCCAGCAGCCCTCTCGGACTAGGTCGAGGGGAGACCCAGTACTTC. This translates into CASSPLGLGRGETQYF.

About this clone itself: Other DNA sequences of this sample code for an identical CDR3. The chain has TRBV5-1 and TRBJ2-7; TRBD2 matches at 7 bases. Germline V gene sequence: CDR1 SGHRS, CDR2 YFSETQ. V gave up 2 bases and J gave up 0 bases; unmatched junction bases: 8. The CDR3 is made up of 16 amino acids. CDR3 region: CASSLSLAVDSYEQYF. The CDR3 DNA reads TGCGCCAGCAGCTTAAGTCTAGCGGTGGACTCCTACGAGCAGTACTTC.

For this clone: The same CDR3 can be traced to other DNA sequences in this sample. This chain joins TRBV27 and TRBJ2-2; D might be TRBD2 (6 bases). Per germline, CDR1 MNHEY and CDR2 SMNVEV (reference sequence). V dropped 4 bases and J dropped 2 bases, with 8 bases sitting between them. The CDR3 sequence is 14 residues long. CDR3 nucleotide sequence: TGTGCCAGCAGTTGGGGACTTAACACCGGGGAGCTGTTTTTT. Translation: CASSWGLNTGELFF.

This clone has only one observation. The rearrangement links TRBV10-1 to TRBJ1-3; TRBD1 agrees at 9 bases. This CDR3 region has 16 residues. The junction had 8 bases not matched to a gene; V was cut back by 6 bases and J by 2 bases. Germline V gene lookup returns CDR1 WNHNN and CDR2 SYGVQD (reference sequence). In DNA form, the CDR3 reads TGCGCCAGCAGCTATGCTACAGGGGGCACTGGAAACACCATATATTTT. It codes for CASSYATGGTGNTIYF.

This clone was counted only a few times. The V gene is TRBV5-5, the J gene TRBJ2-5; 7 nucleotides match TRBD1. Trimming removed 1 base from V and 1 base from J; junction bases left unmatched: 1. CDR1 and CDR2 (germline): SGHKS, YYEKEE (reference sequence). The CDR3 sequence is 14 residues long. The CDR3: CASSLTGAQETQYF. CDR3 nucleotide sequence: TGTGCCAGCAGCTTGACAGGGGCCCAAGAGACCCAGTACTTC.

The V call is TRBV28, the J call TRBJ2-7, with D tentatively TRBD1 (7 bases). This CDR3 is built from 13 residues. With 10 bases removed from V and 11 bases from J, the gap between germline ends came to 24 bases. From germline, CDR1 is MDHEN and CDR2 SYDVKM. DNA of the CDR3: TGTGCCACGGCCGGGACAGCTTTCGGGGGAGAGTACTTC. It yields the protein CATAGTAFGGEYF. The full variable domain, rest sourced from reference TRBV28 and TRBJ2-7, is DVKVTQSSRYLVKRTGEKVFLECVQDMDHENMFWYRQDPGLGLRLIYFSYDVKMKEKGDIPEGYSVSREKKERFSLILESASTNQTSMYLCATAGTAFGGEYFGPGTRLTVT.

The chain uses TRBV6-5 and TRBJ2-3; possible D gene TRBD1, 6 bases. Trimming removed 7 bases from V and 5 bases from J, with 7 bases in between. Germline CDR1 reads MNHEY; CDR2 reads SVGAGI. This CDR3 contains 11 residues. The CDR3 bases are TGTGCCAGCAAACAGGGAGATACGCAGTATTTT. Encoded protein: CASKQGDTQYF.

The sample holds one count of this clone. J is TRBJ1-4 and V is TRBV2; a possible D gene is TRBD1 (6 bases). Trimming left V 6 bases short and J 7 bases short, with 15 bases between. CDR3 length: 14 residues. Germline V CDR1 and CDR2: SNHLY, FYNNEI. DNA for the CDR3: TGTGCCAGCAGGGACAGTCCTCTAAGTGAAAAACTGTTTTTT. This translates into CASRDSPLSEKLFF.

Remarks on this clone: At the DNA level, this CDR3 is encoded by other sequences in the same sample as well. The chain carries TRBV7-2 and TRBJ1-6; D gene ambiguous. Trimming removed 5 bases at V and 0 bases at J, with 5 bases between. The germline gives CDR1 SGHTA, CDR2 FQGNSA. CDR3 length: 14 residues. The CDR3 sequence: CASSLSSYNSPLHF. The CDR3 DNA is TGTGCCAGCAGCCTGAGCTCCTATAATTCACCCCTCCACTTT. Variable domain in full (rest from reference TRBV7-2 and TRBJ1-6): GAGVSQSPSNKVTEKGKDVELRCDPISGHTALYWYRQSLGQGLEFLIYFQGNSAPDKSGLPSDRFSAERTGGSVSTLTIQRTQQEDSAVYLCASSLSSYNSPLHFGNGTRLTVT.

The V and J genes are TRBV7-6 and TRBJ2-5; 12 nucleotides match TRBD2. This CDR3 has 18 residues. V lost 5 bases, J lost 4 bases, and 14 bases stayed unmatched. Germline V CDR1 and CDR2: SGHVS, FNYEAQ. CDR3 sequence reads: CASSQEGGASGRGETQYF. The CDR3 nucleotides read TGTGCCAGCAGCCAAGAGGGGGGGGCTAGCGGGAGGGGAGAGACCCAGTACTTC. Combining the CDR3 with reference TRBV7-6 and TRBJ2-5 gives the whole variable domain GAGVSQSPRYKVTKRGQDVALRCDPISGHVSLYWYRQALGQGPEFLTYFNYEAQQDKSGLPNDRFSAERPEGSISTLTIQRTEQRDSAMYRCASSQEGGASGRGETQYFGPGTRLLVL.

The chain links TRBV7-2 to TRBJ2-3, with 10 bases fitting TRBD1. With V trimmed by 1 base and J by 2 bases, 3 bases remained unmatched. From germline, CDR1 is SGHTA and CDR2 FQGNSA. The CDR3 is 16 residues long. The CDR3 DNA follows: TGTGCCAGCAGCTTAGGAGACAGGGGGCTCACAGATACGCAGTATTTT. Translated, it gives CASSLGDRGLTDTQYF.